The 27 T cell receptor beta chains below were found in one sample sequenced in a study of neoadjuvant anti-PD-1 for oral cavity cancer. Sequencing used immunoSEQ multiplex PCR; TCRdb keeps in-frame clones, though not all of them. The top ten hold less than 3% of the sample, which has 14,000 or so clones, 65% seen once. The sequences come from PBMCs, collected before nivolumab (anti-PD-1) treatment. These receptors were collected from a person aged 35-80 years with oral cavity squamous cell carcinoma.

The chain links TRBV30 to TRBJ2-3; no reliable D call. The CDR3 is 11 amino acids. V was cut by 1 base and J by 8 bases, with 7 bases left in between. The germline V gene encodes CDR1 GTSNPN and CDR2 SVGIG (reference sequence). The CDR3 bases are TGTGCCTGGAGTGGTGATCGTACGCAGTATTTT. Translation gives CAWSGDRTQYF.

V gene TRBV25-1 combines with J gene TRBJ2-7; D remains unclear. This CDR3 region has 14 residues. The germline gives CDR1 MGHDK, CDR2 SYGVNS. V was cut by 7 bases and J by 0 bases, with 13 bases left in between. The CDR3 is CASKGRVSSYEQYF. CDR3 coding DNA: TGTGCCAGCAAGGGTCGGGTAAGCTCCTACGAGCAGTACTTC.

The chain carries TRBV7-9 and TRBJ2-1; 11 bases fit TRBD2. This CDR3 spans 15 amino acids. Germline CDR1 and CDR2: SEHNR and FQNEAQ (reference sequence). J gave up 2 bases and V 4 bases, and 1 base lay outside the gene matches. The CDR3 bases are TGTGCCAGCAGCTCACTAGCGGGAGCCTACAATGAGCAGTTCTTC. This codes for CASSSLAGAYNEQFF.

The chain couples TRBV13 to TRBJ2-7, with 7 bases aligning to TRBD1. Trimming cost V 0 bases and J 7 bases; bases outside gene matches: 9. The V gene's germline CDR1 is PRHDT and CDR2 FYEKMQ (reference sequence). This CDR3 region has 15 residues. DNA of the CDR3: TGTGCCAGCAGCTTAGGGACAGGGAGCGGTTCTGAGCAGTACTTC. As protein: CASSLGTGSGSEQYF.

This chain uses TRBV6-5 with TRBJ1-6, with D unclear. CDR1 and CDR2 from the germline V gene are MNHEY and SVGAGI. The CDR3 length is 15 residues. The V end lost 2 bases, the J end lost 5 bases, and 10 bases lay between the germline ends. The CDR3 DNA is TGTGCCAGCAGTTACGGCGCGGGCCATAATTCACCCCTCCACTTT. Translating gives CASSYGAGHNSPLHF.

This clone came up a few times. The V and J genes are TRBV14 and TRBJ2-7, with 9 bases fitting TRBD1. Germline loops: CDR1 SGHDN, CDR2 FVKESK. This CDR3 spans 14 amino acids. V shed 6 bases and J 5 bases; nucleotides not matched to a gene: 8. CDR3 nucleotide sequence: TGTGCCAGCAGTCCCGGGACAGGGACTAACGAGCAGTACTTC. Its protein is CASSPGTGTNEQYF. The whole variable domain, remainder taken from reference TRBV14 and TRBJ2-7, is EAGVTQFPSHSVIEKGQTVTLRCDPISGHDNLYWYRRVMGKEIKFLLHFVKESKQDESGMPNNRFLAERTGGTYSTLKVQPAELEDSGVYFCASSPGTGTNEQYFGPGTRLTVT.

The V and J genes are TRBV5-1 and TRBJ2-2; TRBD1 agrees at 7 bases. This CDR3 has 15 residues. Germline CDR1 SGHRS, CDR2 YFSETQ. Trimming took 3 bases from V and 1 from J; bases not matched to a gene: 3. The CDR3: CASSSTGMNTGELFF. The CDR3 nucleotides are TGCGCCAGCAGCTCGACAGGGATGAACACCGGGGAGCTGTTTTTT.

This clone was counted a few times. This chain links TRBV19 with TRBJ2-7; 9 bases match TRBD1. CDR1 is LNHDA, CDR2 SQIVND, per germline (reference sequence). Trimming took 8 bases from V and 2 from J; bases not matched to a gene: 4. The CDR3 is 13 residues long. CDR3 in DNA: TGTGCCAGTCGGGGGACAGGGACCTACGAGCAGTACTTC. The encoded protein is CASRGTGTYEQYF.

This clone was counted once. The chain recombines TRBV4-1 with TRBJ1-5; possibly TRBD1 for D (5 bases). Trimming pared 1 base from V and 9 bases from J, leaving 13 bases between. CDR1 MGHRA and CDR2 YSYEKL come from the germline V gene. The CDR3 totals 14 residues. The CDR3 sequence: CASSQVPGGWPQHF. CDR3 in DNA: TGCGCCAGCAGCCAAGTCCCGGGGGGATGGCCCCAGCATTTT.

This clone was seen only once. V is TRBV2 and J is TRBJ1-3, with D possibly being TRBD1 (6 bases). The ends were cut back, 7 bases at V and 0 bases at J, with 10 bases in the middle. CDR1 is SNHLY, CDR2 FYNNEI, per germline. CDR3 length equals 14 residues. The CDR3 is CASKQTGSGNTIYF. CDR3 in DNA: TGTGCCAGCAAGCAGACAGGCTCTGGAAACACCATATATTTT. The full variable domain, completed using reference TRBV2 and TRBJ1-3, is EPEVTQTPSHQVTQMGQEVILRCVPISNHLYFYWYRQILGQKVEFLVSFYNNEISEKSEIFDDQFSVERPDGSNFTLKIRSTKLEDSAMYFCASKQTGSGNTIYFGEGSWLTVV.

This clone appeared a single time. The chain combines TRBV29-1 with TRBJ2-4; the match to TRBD2 covers 10 bases. The ends lost 4 bases at V and 0 bases at J; junction bases unmatched: 6. Germline CDR1 reads SQVTM; CDR2 reads ANQGSEA. The CDR3 is 16 amino acids. The CDR3 DNA is TGCAGCGTTGTGCTAGCGGGAGTACTAGCCAAAAACATTCAGTACTTC. Translated, it gives CSVVLAGVLAKNIQYF.

The chain uses TRBV10-2 and TRBJ2-3; D may be TRBD1 or TRBD2 (5 bases each). This CDR3 contains 15 residues. V was shortened by 10 bases and J by 1 base, with 18 bases between the two germline ends. CDR1 is WSHSY and CDR2 is SAAADI in the germline V gene. The CDR3 nucleotides are TGCGCCACCATTCACGGGACGGCGGGCACAGATACGCAGTATTTT. As protein: CATIHGTAGTDTQYF.

This clone is a singleton in its sample. The J gene is TRBJ2-1, the V gene TRBV27; the D gene is possibly TRBD2 (5 bases). Germline V gene sequence: CDR1 MNHEY, CDR2 SMNVEV (reference sequence). This CDR3 region has 15 residues. V lost 8 bases, J lost 7 bases, and 21 bases lay in between. The CDR3, as DNA: TGTGCCAGCGCCCCTTTTAAGAGGGCCGGGAATGAGCAGTTCTTC. Its protein is CASAPFKRAGNEQFF.

The chain is built from TRBV6-1 and TRBJ2-7, with a tentative D call TRBD1 (6 bases). The CDR3 consists of 12 residues. V lost 4 bases to trimming and J lost 4 bases, with 8 bases between them. Germline V lookup: CDR1 MNHNS, CDR2 SASEGT. CDR3 coding DNA: TGTGCCAGCAGTGTGAGGGGGTACGAGCAGTACTTC. This sequence encodes CASSVRGYEQYF.

The V and J genes are TRBV7-3 and TRBJ2-1; 8 bases line up with TRBD2. The CDR3 is 17 amino acids. Germline V lookup: CDR1 SGHTA, CDR2 FQGTGA. V trimming: 7 bases; J trimming: 4 bases; junction bases outside the gene matches: 15. CDR3 in amino acids: CASTPSGGSRIYNEQFF. The CDR3 DNA reads TGTGCCAGCACCCCGAGCGGGGGTAGCCGGATATACAATGAGCAGTTCTTC.

The chain carries TRBV2 and TRBJ1-1; a possible D gene is TRBD1 (5 bases). Trimming cost V 7 bases and J 5 bases, with 17 bases left between them. The CDR3 runs to 14 residues. Germline V gene lookup returns CDR1 SNHLY and CDR2 FYNNEI. CDR3: CASTTTARGTEAFF. For the CDR3, the DNA is TGTGCCAGCACGACCACAGCGAGGGGAACTGAAGCTTTCTTT. The whole variable domain, remainder taken from reference TRBV2 and TRBJ1-1, is EPEVTQTPSHQVTQMGQEVILRCVPISNHLYFYWYRQILGQKVEFLVSFYNNEISEKSEIFDDQFSVERPDGSNFTLKIRSTKLEDSAMYFCASTTTARGTEAFFGQGTRLTVV.

V and J are TRBV6-1 and TRBJ1-4, with D tentatively TRBD1 (6 bases). This CDR3 contains 14 residues. V was clipped by 6 bases and J by 3 bases, with 11 bases between them. Germline CDR1 and CDR2: MNHNS and SASEGT. The CDR3, as DNA: TGTGCCAGCAGAGTACAGGGAGCTAATGAAAAACTGTTTTTT. It yields the protein CASRVQGANEKLFF.

This sequence joins TRBV9 and TRBJ2-7, with D tentatively TRBD2 (5 bases). There are 15 residues in the CDR3. V was clipped by 2 bases and J by 1 base, with 13 bases between them. The V gene's germline CDR1 is SGDLS and CDR2 YYNGEE. The chain's CDR3 is CASSVSSHISYEQYF. The CDR3 DNA follows: TGTGCCAGCAGCGTTTCTAGCCACATTTCCTACGAGCAGTACTTC.

This clone was detected a few times. The chain joins TRBV7-9 to TRBJ1-2; D unresolved. Germline V gene sequence: CDR1 SEHNR, CDR2 FQNEAQ (reference sequence). V lost 1 base, J lost 4 bases, and 10 bases lay in between. The CDR3 spans 14 residues. This CDR3 is CASSLGAVIYGYTF. CDR3 coding DNA: TGTGCCAGCAGCTTAGGCGCAGTAATCTATGGCTACACCTTC.

The chain couples TRBV5-1 to TRBJ2-7; possibly TRBD2 for D (5 bases). With 0 bases removed from V and 1 base from J, the gap between germline ends came to 14 bases. Germline V lookup: CDR1 SGHRS, CDR2 YFSETQ. This CDR3 comprises 16 residues. As DNA, the CDR3 is TGCGCCAGCAGCTTGGGAGGGTGGAGCGGATCCTACGAGCAGTACTTC. Protein sequence: CASSLGGWSGSYEQYF.

The chain carries TRBV29-1 and TRBJ1-6, with D uncertain. The ends were cut back, 6 bases at V and 6 bases at J, with 12 bases in the middle. Germline assignment: CDR1 SQVTM and CDR2 ANQGSEA. CDR3 length: 13 amino acids. The CDR3 loop is CSVRTVSNSPLHF. In DNA, the CDR3 is TGCAGCGTAAGGACGGTAAGTAATTCACCCCTCCACTTT.

The V gene is TRBV7-6, the J gene TRBJ2-5; 9 bases agree with TRBD1. Per germline, CDR1 SGHVS and CDR2 FNYEAQ. V shed 1 base, J shed 4 bases, and the junction held 10 bases outside the gene matches. This CDR3 has 17 amino acids. The CDR3 nucleotides read TGTGCCAGCAGCTTAGGACTCGGGACAGGGTCTAGAGAGACCCAGTACTTC. Its protein product is CASSLGLGTGSRETQYF.

The gene calls are TRBV27 and TRBJ2-7; 10 bases are a match to TRBD1. CDR3 length: 14 amino acids. V lost 6 bases to trimming and J lost 5 bases; unmatched junction nucleotides: 7. Per the germline V gene, CDR1 is MNHEY and CDR2 is SMNVEV (reference sequence). CDR3 protein: CASRTGGLGNEQYF. The CDR3 DNA sequence: TGTGCCAGCAGGACAGGGGGCCTGGGCAACGAGCAGTACTTC.

The gene calls are TRBV10-3 and TRBJ1-5, with 8 positions matching TRBD1. V gave up 5 bases and J gave up 1 base; unmatched junction bases: 16. This CDR3 contains 19 residues. From germline, CDR1 is ENHRY and CDR2 SYGVKD. The CDR3 spells CAISKTPGTGVPSNQPQHF. CDR3 nucleotide sequence: TGTGCCATCAGTAAGACTCCCGGGACAGGAGTTCCCAGCAATCAGCCCCAGCATTTT.

This sequence joins TRBV5-1 and TRBJ1-1, with 8 nucleotides matching TRBD1. CDR3 length: 13 amino acids. V shed 4 bases, J shed 7 bases, and the junction held 6 bases outside the gene matches. Germline V gene data show CDR1 as SGHRS and CDR2 as YFSETQ. CDR3 amino acids: CASSLQGANEAFF. The CDR3 nucleotides are TGCGCCAGCAGCCTTCAGGGGGCCAATGAAGCTTTCTTT.

The chain couples TRBV7-6 to TRBJ2-7; 7 bases fit TRBD1. V gave up 4 bases and J gave up 5 bases; unmatched junction bases: 11. The CDR3 is 15 residues long. CDR1 SGHVS and CDR2 FNYEAQ come from the germline V gene. CDR3 sequence (DNA): TGTGCCAGCAGCTATAGATCCGGGACAGAAGACGAGCAGTACTTC. Its translation: CASSYRSGTEDEQYF.

The J gene is TRBJ2-7, the V gene TRBV6-5, with D unresolved. Looked up from germline, CDR1 is MNHEY and CDR2 is SVGAGI. V gave up 5 bases and J gave up 0 bases, with 8 bases separating them. The CDR3 loop spans 13 amino acids. CDR3 coding DNA: TGTGCCAGCAGTACCCAGAACTCCTACGAGCAGTACTTC. Translated, it gives CASSTQNSYEQYF.